The 3 T cell receptor beta chains below come from one sample, sequenced in a study of blood T cell repertoires in COVID-19. Produced via immunoSEQ multiplex PCR; TCRdb's table is partial and in-frame only. The table lists 250,000 to 400,000 clones, approximately 90% of them singletons. The material sequenced was peripheral blood. These TCRs come from a woman between 25 and 40 years old with COVID-19, enrolled during active disease.

A few counts support this clone. The chain couples TRBV6-5 to TRBJ2-3, with 9 bases aligning to TRBD2. V lost 0 bases, J lost 6 bases, and 4 bases stayed unmatched. The CDR3 is 15 residues long. Germline CDR1 is MNHEY and CDR2 is SVGAGI. In nucleotides, the CDR3 is TGTGCCAGCAGTTACTCGGCGGGGGGGGCCGATACGCAGTATTTT. Translation: CASSYSAGGADTQYF.

The chain links TRBV6-2 or TRBV6-3 to TRBJ2-7, with 8 bases that match TRBD2. Germline assignment: CDR1 MNHEY and CDR2 SVGEGT. This CDR3 spans 16 amino acids. Trimming took 2 bases from V and 3 from J; bases not matched to a gene: 9. The CDR3 sequence: CASSYLSSGGFYEQYF. For the CDR3, the DNA is TGTGCCAGCAGTTACCTATCGAGCGGGGGCTTCTACGAGCAGTACTTC.

This chain connects TRBV2 to TRBJ1-1; 7 bases fit TRBD1. The V gene end was trimmed by 6 bases and the J gene end by 4 bases; junction bases not matched to a gene: 8. The CDR3 runs 14 residues. Germline assignment: CDR1 SNHLY and CDR2 FYNNEI. The CDR3 DNA reads TGTGCCAGCAGACCACAGGGGATGTTCACTGAAGCTTTCTTT. This encodes CASRPQGMFTEAFF. The variable domain in full, with the rest retrieved from reference TRBV2 and TRBJ1-1, is EPEVTQTPSHQVTQMGQEVILRCVPISNHLYFYWYRQILGQKVEFLVSFYNNEISEKSEIFDDQFSVERPDGSNFTLKIRSTKLEDSAMYFCASRPQGMFTEAFFGQGTRLTVV.